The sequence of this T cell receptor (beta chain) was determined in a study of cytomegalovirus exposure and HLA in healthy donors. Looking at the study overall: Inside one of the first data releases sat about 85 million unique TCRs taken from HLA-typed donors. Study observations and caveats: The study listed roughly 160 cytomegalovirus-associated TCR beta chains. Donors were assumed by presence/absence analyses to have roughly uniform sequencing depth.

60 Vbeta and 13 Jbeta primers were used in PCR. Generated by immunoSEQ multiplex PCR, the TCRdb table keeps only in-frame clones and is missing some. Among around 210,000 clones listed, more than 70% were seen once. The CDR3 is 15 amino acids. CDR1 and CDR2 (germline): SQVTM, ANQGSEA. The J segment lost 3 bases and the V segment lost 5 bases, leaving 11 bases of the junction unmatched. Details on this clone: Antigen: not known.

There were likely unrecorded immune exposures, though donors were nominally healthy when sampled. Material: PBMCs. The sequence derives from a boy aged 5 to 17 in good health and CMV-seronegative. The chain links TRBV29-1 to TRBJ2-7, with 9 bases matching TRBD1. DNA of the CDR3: TGCAGCGTTCAAACACGGGACAGGGCCTTCTACGAGCAGTACTTC. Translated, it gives CSVQTRDRAFYEQYF.